This TCR beta chain is drawn from a study of CD8+ T cells in alopecia areata. Overall study context: The drug, oral tofacitinib, was given to treated patients at 5 to 10 mg twice daily. Severity scoring for treated patients was based on the percentage of affected scalp area.

This clone occurred a few times. The same CDR3 arises from other DNA sequences in this sample as well. As for treatment: oral pan-JAK inhibitor, 5-10 mg twice daily. Extracted from the samples, RNA was reverse transcribed into cDNA to serve as the sequencing template. The method was immunoSEQ multiplex PCR; TCRdb's version includes in-frame clones alone and lacks a portion of them. The repertoire has about 200,000 clones, under 40% of them found once; the top ten carry under 0.55%. This CDR3 has 14 amino acids. Germline assignment: CDR1 MGHRA and CDR2 YSYEKL. V trimming: 4 bases; J trimming: 4 bases; junction bases outside the gene matches: 2.

The receptor's source is a human donor with alopecia areata. The genes are TRBV4-1 and TRBJ1-2, with TRBD1 matching 11 bases. The specimen comprised CD4+ T cells sorted from blood, sampled at approximately week 30, from a patient treated with tofacitinib. The CDR3, as DNA: TGCGCCAGCAGCCGGACAGGGGGCCTCTATGGCTACACCTTC. It is translated as CASSRTGGLYGYTF.